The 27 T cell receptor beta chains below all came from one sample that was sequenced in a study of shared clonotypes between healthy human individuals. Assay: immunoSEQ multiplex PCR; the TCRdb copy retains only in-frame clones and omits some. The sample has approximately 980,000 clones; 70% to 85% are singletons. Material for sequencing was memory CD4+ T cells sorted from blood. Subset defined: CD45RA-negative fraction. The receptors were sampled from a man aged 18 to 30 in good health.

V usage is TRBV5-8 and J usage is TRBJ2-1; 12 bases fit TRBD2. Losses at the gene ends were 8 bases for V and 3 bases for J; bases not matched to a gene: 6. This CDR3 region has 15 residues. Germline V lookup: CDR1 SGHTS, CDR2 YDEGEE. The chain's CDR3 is CASRLAGAYYNEQFF. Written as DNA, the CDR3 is TGTGCCAGTAGACTAGCGGGAGCTTACTACAATGAGCAGTTCTTC.

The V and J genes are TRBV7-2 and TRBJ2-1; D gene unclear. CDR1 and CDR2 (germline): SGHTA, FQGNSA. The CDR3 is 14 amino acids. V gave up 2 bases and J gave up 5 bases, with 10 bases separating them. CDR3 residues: CASSLPGVHNEQFF. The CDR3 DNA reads TGTGCCAGCAGCTTACCTGGGGTCCACAATGAGCAGTTCTTC.

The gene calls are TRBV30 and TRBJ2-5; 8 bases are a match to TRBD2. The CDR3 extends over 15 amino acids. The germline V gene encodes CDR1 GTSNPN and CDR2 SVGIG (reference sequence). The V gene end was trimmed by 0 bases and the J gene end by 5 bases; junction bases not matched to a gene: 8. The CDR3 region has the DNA TGTGCCTGGAGTGTAGGGGTTCGCGGGGGGGAGACCCAGTACTTC. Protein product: CAWSVGVRGGETQYF. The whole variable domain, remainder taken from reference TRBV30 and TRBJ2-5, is SQTIHQWPATLVQPVGSPLSLECTVEGTSNPNLYWYRQAAGRGLQLLFYSVGIGQISSEVPQNLSASRPQDRQFILSSKKLLLSDSGFYLCAWSVGVRGGETQYFGPGTRLLVL.

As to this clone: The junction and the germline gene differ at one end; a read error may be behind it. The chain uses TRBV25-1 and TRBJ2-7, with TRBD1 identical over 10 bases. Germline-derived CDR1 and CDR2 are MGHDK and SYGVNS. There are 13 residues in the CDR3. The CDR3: CASSEGQGTRMHF. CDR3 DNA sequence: TGTGCCAGCAGTGAGGGACAGGGGACCCGGATGCACTTC.

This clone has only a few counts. This chain's CDR3 is CASSVEIATSYNEQFF. The CDR3 DNA follows: TGTGCCAGCAGCGTAGAAATAGCGACATCCTACAATGAGCAGTTCTTC. The V gene is TRBV9, the J gene TRBJ2-1; tentatively, D is TRBD2 (5 bases). The CDR3 runs to 16 residues. V lost 0 bases to trimming and J lost 1 base, with 11 bases between them. The germline V gene encodes CDR1 SGDLS and CDR2 YYNGEE.

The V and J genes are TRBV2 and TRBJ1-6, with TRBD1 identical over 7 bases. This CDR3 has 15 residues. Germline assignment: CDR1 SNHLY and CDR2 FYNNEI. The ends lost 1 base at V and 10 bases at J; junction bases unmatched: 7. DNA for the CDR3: TGTGCCAGCAGTGAAGGGACAGGAGCGTCCTCACCCCTCCACTTT. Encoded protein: CASSEGTGASSPLHF.

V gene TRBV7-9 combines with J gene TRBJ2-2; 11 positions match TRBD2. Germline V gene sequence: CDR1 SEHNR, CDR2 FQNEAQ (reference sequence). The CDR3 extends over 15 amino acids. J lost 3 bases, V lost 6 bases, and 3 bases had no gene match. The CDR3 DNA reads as TGTGCCAGCAGACTAGCGGGGGCCGACACCGGGGAGCTGTTTTTT. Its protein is CASRLAGADTGELFF.

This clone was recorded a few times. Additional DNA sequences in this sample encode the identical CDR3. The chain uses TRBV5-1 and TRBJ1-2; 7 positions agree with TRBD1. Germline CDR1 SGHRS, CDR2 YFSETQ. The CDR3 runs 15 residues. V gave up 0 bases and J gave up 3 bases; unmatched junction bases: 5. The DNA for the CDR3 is TGCGCCAGCAGCTTGGTGGCAGGGGGAGACTATGGCTACACCTTC. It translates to CASSLVAGGDYGYTF. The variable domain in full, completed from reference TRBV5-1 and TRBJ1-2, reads KAGVTQTPRYLIKTRGQQVTLSCSPISGHRSVSWYQQTPGQGLQFLFEYFSETQRNKGNFPGRFSGRQFSNSRSEMNVSTLELGDSALYLCASSLVAGGDYGYTFGSGTRLTVV.

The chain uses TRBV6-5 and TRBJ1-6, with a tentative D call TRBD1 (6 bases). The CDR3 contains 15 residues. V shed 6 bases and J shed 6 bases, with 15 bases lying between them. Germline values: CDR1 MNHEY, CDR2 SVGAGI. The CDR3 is CASRTQGFSNSPLHF. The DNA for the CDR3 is TGTGCCAGCAGGACACAGGGTTTCTCTAATTCACCCCTCCACTTT.

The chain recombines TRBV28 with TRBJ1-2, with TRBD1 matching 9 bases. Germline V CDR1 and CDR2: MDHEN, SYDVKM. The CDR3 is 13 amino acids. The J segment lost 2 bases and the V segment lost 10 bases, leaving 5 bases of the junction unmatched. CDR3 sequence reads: CANWDRENYGYTF. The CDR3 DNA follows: TGTGCCAACTGGGACAGGGAGAACTATGGCTACACCTTC.

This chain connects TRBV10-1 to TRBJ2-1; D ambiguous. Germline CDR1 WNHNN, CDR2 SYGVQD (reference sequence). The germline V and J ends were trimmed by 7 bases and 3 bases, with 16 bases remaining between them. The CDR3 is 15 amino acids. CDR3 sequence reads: CASNTDFKGYNEQFF. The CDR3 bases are TGCGCCAGCAATACAGACTTTAAAGGCTACAATGAGCAGTTCTTC.

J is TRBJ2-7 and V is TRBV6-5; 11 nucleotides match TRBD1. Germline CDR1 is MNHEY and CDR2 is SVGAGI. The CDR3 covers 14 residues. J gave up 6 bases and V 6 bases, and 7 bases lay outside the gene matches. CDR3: CASRFGTGGSEQYF. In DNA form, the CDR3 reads TGTGCCAGCAGATTCGGGACAGGGGGATCCGAGCAGTACTTC.

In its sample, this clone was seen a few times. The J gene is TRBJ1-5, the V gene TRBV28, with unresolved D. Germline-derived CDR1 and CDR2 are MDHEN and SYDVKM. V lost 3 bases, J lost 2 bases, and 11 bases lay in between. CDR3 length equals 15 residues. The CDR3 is CASSFRQVGNQPQHF. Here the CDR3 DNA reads TGTGCCAGCAGTTTCAGGCAGGTCGGCAATCAGCCCCAGCATTTT.

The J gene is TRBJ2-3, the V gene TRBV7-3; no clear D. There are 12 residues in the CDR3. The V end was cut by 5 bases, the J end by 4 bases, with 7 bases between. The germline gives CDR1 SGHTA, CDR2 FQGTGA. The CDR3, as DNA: TGTGCCAGCAGCCCTAGTTCAGATACGCAGTATTTT. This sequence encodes CASSPSSDTQYF.

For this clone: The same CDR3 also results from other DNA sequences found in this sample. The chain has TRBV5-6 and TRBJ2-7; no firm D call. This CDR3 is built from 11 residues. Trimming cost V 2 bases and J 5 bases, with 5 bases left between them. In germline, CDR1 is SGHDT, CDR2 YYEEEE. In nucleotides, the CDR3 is TGTGCCAGCAGCTTTCCGGACGAGCAGTACTTC. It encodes CASSFPDEQYF.

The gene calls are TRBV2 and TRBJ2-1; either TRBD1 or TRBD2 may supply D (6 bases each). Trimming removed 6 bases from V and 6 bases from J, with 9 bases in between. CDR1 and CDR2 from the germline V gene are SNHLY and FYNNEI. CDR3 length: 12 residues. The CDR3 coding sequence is TGTGCCAGCAGGTGGGGGGCCAATGAGCAGTTCTTC. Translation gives CASRWGANEQFF.

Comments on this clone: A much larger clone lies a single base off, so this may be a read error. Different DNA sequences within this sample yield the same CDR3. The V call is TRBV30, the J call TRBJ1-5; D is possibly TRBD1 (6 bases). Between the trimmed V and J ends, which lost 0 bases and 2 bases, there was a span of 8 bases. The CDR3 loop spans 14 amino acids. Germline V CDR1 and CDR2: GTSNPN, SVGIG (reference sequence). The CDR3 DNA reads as TGTGCCTGGAGTGTATCAGGGGGCAATCAGCCCCAGCATTTT. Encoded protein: CAWSVSGGNQPQHF.

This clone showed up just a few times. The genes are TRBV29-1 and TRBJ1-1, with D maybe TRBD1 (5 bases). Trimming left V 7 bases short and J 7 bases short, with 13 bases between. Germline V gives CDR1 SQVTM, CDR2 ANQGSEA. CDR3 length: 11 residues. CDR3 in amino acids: CSARDANEAFF. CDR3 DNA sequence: TGCAGCGCCCGGGACGCGAATGAAGCTTTCTTT.

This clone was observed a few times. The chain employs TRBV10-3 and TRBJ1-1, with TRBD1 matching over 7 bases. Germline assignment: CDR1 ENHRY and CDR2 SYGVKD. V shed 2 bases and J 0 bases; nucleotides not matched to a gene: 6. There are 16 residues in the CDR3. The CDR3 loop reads CAISENGQVMNTEAFF. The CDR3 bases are TGTGCCATCAGTGAGAACGGACAGGTCATGAACACTGAAGCTTTCTTT.

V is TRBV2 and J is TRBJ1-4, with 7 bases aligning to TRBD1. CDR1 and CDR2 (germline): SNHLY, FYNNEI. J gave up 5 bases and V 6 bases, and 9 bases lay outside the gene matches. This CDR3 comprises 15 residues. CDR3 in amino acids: CASRSTGTENEKLFF. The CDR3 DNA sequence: TGTGCCAGCAGGAGTACCGGGACAGAAAATGAAAAACTGTTTTTT.

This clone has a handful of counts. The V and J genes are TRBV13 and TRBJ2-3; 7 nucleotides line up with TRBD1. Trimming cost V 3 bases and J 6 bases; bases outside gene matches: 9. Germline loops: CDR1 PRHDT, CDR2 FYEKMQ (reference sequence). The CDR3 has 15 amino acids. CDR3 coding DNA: TGTGCCAGCAGCTTGGGGGACAGCCTGGGGGATACGCAGTATTTT. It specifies CASSLGDSLGDTQYF.

In nucleotides, the CDR3 is TGTGCCAGCAGTTTATGGGGTGGGGGCAGAGACGAGCAGTACTTC. This codes for CASSLWGGGRDEQYF. J is TRBJ2-7 and V is TRBV27; D is perhaps TRBD1 (6 bases). This CDR3 region has 15 residues. The V end was cut by 1 base, the J end by 5 bases, with 15 bases between. CDR1 and CDR2 from the germline V gene are MNHEY and SMNVEV (reference sequence).

The DNA of the CDR3 is TGCGCCAGCAGCCAAGAGGGGGGTGGAGGCCAAGAGACCCAGTACTTC. Protein: CASSQEGGGGQETQYF. The chain combines TRBV4-3 with TRBJ2-5, with D possibly matching TRBD2 (6 bases). Deletions cut 0 bases from V and 1 base from J, with 12 bases between. The CDR3 loop spans 16 amino acids. The germline gives CDR1 LGHNA, CDR2 YSLEER.

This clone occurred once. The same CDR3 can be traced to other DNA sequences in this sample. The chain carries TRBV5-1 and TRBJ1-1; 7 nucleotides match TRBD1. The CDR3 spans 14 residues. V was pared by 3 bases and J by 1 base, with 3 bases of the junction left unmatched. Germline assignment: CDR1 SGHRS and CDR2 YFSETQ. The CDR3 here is CASSSGQTNTEAFF. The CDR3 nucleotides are TGCGCCAGCAGCTCGGGACAGACGAACACTGAAGCTTTCTTT.

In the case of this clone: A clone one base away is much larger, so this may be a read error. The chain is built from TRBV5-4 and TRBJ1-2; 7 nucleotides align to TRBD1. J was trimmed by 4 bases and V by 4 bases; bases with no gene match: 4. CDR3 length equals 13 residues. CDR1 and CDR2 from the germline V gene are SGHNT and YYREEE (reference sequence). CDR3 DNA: TGTGCCAGCAGCGCGGACAGGTCCTATGGCTACACCTTC. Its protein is CASSADRSYGYTF.

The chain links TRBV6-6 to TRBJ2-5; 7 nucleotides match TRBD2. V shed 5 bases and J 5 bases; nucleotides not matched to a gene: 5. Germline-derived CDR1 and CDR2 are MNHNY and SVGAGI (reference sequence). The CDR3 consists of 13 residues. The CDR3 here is CASSSRGEETQYF. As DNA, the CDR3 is TGTGCCAGCAGTAGTCGGGGGGAGGAGACCCAGTACTTC.

The CDR3 coding sequence is TGTGCCAGCTCGGGCCTGGGGAGCGAGACCCAGTACTTC. Its protein is CASSGLGSETQYF. The chain is built from TRBV18 and TRBJ2-5; TRBD2 might be the D (5 bases). Trimming took 6 bases from V and 5 from J, leaving 13 bases between them. The CDR3 has 13 residues. Looked up from germline, CDR1 is KGHSH and CDR2 is LQKENI.